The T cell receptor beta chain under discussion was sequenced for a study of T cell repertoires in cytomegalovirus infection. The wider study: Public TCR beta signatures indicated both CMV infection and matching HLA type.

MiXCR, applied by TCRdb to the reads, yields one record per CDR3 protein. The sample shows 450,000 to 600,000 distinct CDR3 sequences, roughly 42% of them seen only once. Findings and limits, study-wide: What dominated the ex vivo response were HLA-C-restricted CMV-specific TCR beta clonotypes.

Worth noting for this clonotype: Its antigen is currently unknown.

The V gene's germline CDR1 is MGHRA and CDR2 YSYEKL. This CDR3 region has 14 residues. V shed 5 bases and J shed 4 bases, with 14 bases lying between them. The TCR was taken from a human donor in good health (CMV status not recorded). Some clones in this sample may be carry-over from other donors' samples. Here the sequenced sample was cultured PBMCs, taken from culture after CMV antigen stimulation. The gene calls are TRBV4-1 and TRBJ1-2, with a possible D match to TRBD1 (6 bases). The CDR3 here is CASSSRDKTYGYTF. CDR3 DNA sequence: TGCGCCAGCAGCTCCCGGGACAAGACCTATGGCTACACCTTC.